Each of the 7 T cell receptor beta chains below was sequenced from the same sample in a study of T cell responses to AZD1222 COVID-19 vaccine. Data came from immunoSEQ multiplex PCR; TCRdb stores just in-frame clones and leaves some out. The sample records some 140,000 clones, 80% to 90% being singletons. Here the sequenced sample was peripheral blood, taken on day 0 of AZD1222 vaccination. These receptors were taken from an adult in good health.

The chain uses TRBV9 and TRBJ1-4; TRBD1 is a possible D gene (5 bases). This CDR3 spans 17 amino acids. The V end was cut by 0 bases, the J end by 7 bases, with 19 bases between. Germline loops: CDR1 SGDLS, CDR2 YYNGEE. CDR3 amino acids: CASSVGQINLSGEKLFF. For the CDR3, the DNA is TGTGCCAGCAGCGTAGGACAGATCAACCTCTCGGGTGAAAAACTGTTTTTT.

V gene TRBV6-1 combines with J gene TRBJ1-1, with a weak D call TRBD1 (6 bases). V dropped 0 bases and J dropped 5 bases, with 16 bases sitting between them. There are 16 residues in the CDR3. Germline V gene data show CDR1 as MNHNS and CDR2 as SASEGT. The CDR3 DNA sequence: TGTGCCAGCAGTGAAGCCACGGGGGCCAGACAGACTGAAGCTTTCTTT. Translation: CASSEATGARQTEAFF.

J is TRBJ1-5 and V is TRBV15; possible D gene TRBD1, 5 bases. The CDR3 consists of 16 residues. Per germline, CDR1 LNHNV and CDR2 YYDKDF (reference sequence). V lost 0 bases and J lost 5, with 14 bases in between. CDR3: CATSRDRRDGDQPQHF. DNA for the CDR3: TGTGCCACCAGCAGAGATCGCAGGGATGGGGATCAGCCCCAGCATTTT.

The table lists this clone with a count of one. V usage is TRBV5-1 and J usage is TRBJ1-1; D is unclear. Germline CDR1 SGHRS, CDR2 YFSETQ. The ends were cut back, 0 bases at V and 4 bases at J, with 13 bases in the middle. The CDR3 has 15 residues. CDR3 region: CASSLGFNAGTEAFF. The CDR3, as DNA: TGCGCCAGCAGCTTGGGTTTTAACGCTGGCACTGAAGCTTTCTTT.

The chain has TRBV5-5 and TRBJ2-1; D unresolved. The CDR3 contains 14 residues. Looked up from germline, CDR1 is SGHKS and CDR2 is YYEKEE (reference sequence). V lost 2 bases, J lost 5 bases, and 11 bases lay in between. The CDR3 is CASSLGPAHNEQFF. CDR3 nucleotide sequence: TGTGCCAGCAGCTTAGGGCCCGCCCACAATGAGCAGTTCTTC.

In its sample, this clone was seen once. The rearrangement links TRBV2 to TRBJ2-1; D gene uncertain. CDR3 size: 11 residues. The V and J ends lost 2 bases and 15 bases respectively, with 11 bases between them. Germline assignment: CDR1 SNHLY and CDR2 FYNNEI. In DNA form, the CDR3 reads TGTGCCAGCAGTGAACCCGTCAGAGGGTTCTTC. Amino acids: CASSEPVRGFF.

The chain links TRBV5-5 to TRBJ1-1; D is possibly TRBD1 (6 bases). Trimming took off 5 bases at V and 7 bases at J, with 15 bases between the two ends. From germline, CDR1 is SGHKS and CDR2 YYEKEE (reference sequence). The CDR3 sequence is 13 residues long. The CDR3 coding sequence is TGTGCCAGCAGTCGGAGACAGGCGATTGAAGCTTTCTTT. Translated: CASSRRQAIEAFF.